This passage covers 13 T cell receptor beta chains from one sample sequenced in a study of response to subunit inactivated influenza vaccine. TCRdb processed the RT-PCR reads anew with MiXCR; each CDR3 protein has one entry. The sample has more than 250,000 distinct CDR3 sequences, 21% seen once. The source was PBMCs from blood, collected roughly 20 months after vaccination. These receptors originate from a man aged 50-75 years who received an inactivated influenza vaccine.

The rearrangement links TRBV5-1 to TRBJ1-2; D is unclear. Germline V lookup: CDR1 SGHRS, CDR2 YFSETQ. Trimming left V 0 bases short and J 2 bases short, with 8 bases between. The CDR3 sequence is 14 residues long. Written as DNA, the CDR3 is TGCGCCAGCAGCTTGGGCTCAGACAACTATGGCTACACCTTC. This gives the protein CASSLGSDNYGYTF.

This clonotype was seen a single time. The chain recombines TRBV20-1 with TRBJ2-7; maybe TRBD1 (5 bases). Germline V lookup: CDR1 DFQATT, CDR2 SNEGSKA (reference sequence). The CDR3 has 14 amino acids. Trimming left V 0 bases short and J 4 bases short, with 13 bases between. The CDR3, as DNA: TGCAGTGCTAGAGATAATGGCAGGGTGTACGAGCAGTACTTC. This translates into CSARDNGRVYEQYF.

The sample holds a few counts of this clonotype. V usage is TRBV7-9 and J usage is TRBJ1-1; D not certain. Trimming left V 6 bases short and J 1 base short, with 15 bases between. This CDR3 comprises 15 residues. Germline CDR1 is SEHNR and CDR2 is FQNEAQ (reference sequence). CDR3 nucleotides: TGTGCCAGCAGTCGGACGAGGACGGGGAACACTGAAGCTTTCTTT. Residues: CASSRTRTGNTEAFF.

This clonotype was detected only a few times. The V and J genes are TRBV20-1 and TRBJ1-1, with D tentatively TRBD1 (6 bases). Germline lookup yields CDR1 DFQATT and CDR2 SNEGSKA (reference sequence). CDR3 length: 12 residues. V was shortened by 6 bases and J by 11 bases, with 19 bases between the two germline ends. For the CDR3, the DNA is TGCAGTGCAAAGACAGGACTTACTAGGGCTTTCTTT. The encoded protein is CSAKTGLTRAFF.

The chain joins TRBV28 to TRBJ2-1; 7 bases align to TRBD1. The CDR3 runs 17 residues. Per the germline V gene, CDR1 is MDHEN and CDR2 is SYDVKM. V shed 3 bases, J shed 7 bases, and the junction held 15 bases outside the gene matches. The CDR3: CASSFDRTGEVGNEQFF. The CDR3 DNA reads TGTGCCAGCAGTTTCGACCGGACAGGCGAGGTAGGGAATGAGCAGTTCTTC.

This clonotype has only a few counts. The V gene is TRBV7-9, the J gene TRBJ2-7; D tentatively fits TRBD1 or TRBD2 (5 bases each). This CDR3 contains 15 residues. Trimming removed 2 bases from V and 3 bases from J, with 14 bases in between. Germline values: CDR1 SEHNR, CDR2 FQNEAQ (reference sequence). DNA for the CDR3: TGTGCCAGCAGCTTATCTCAGGGACGGATCTACGAGCAGTACTTC. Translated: CASSLSQGRIYEQYF.

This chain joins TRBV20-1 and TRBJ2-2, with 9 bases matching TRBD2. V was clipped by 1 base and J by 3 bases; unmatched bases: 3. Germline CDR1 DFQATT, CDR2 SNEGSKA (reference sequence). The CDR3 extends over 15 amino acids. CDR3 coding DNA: TGCAGTGCTAGAGCTAGCGGGACCTACACCGGGGAGCTGTTTTTT. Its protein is CSARASGTYTGELFF.

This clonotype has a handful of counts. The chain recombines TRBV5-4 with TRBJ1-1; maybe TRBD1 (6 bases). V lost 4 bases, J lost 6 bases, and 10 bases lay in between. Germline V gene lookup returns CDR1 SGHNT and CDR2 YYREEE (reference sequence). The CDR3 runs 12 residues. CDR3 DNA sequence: TGTGCCAGCAGCGTACAGGGAGCTGAAGCTTTCTTT. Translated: CASSVQGAEAFF.

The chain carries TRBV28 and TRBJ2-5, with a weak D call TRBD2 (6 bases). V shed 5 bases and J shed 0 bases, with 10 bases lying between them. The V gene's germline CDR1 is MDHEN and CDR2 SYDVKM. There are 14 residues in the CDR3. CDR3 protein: CASSTRDYQETQYF. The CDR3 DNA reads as TGTGCCAGCAGTACAAGGGACTACCAAGAGACCCAGTACTTC.

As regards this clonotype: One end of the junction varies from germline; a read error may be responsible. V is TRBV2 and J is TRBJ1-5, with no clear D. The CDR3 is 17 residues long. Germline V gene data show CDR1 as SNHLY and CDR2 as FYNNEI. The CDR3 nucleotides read TGTGCCTGCAGTTTGGGGAGGGCTTACGTGGACAATCAGCCCCAGCATTTT. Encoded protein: CACSLGRAYVDNQPQHF.

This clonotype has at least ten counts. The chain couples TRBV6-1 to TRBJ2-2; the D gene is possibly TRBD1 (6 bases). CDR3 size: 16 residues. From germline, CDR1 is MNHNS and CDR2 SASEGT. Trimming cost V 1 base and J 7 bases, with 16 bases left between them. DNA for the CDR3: TGTGCCAGCAGTGAAGTGGACAGAGGTGTGTTCGGGGAGCTGTTTTTT. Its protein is CASSEVDRGVFGELFF.

The CDR3 sequence is CASSPPGQGYNSPLHF. CDR3 in DNA: TGTGCCAGCTCACCGCCGGGACAGGGCTATAATTCACCCCTCCACTTT. This chain connects TRBV18 to TRBJ1-6; TRBD1 agrees at 9 bases. CDR1 is KGHSH and CDR2 is LQKENI in the germline V gene. This CDR3 is 16 amino acids long. Losses at the gene ends were 3 bases for V and 3 bases for J; bases not matched to a gene: 3.

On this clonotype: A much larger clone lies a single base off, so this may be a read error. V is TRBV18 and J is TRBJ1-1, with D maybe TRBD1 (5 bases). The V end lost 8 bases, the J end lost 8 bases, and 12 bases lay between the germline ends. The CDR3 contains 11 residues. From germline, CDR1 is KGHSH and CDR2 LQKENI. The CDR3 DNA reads TGTGCCAGCAAACAGGAAAGCGAAGCTTTCTTT. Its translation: CASKQESEAFF.